The 5 T cell receptor beta chains reported below all come from one sample, sequenced in a study of regulatory T cells in long-lasting Graves disease (dated by TCRdb to the early 2020s). The library was generated by multiplex PCR. The sequencer was an Illumina HiSeq 4000. CDR3 regions were amplified by Arm-PCR with iRepertoire HTBI primers to construct TCR beta libraries. The raw public data were reprocessed by TCRdb itself: fastp quality trimming at Q25, MiXCR clonotype calling, in-frame beta chains only. Each entry is one CDR3 protein sequence, shown with its most common DNA and genes. In all, the sample holds roughly 610,000 distinct CDR3 sequences, and 15% to 20% of those were seen once. Around 12% of the sample comes from the top ten. The label giving this sample's time point can be read as: newly diagnosed GD, antithyroid drugs for less than 3 months. For both TCR sequencing and RNA sequencing, RNA was extracted from PBMCs in TRIzol.

The data were also submitted as part of a second study, on T cells in Graves' hyperthyroidism and ophthalmopathy.

The sample was peripheral blood mononuclear cells (PBMCs), taken at new diagnosis, from a patient treated with antithyroid drugs. These receptors all stem from a man aged 18-30 years with Graves disease. Donor details come from another sample of the same person, matched by shared clones.

The V call is TRBV4-1, the J call TRBJ1-2, with D possibly TRBD1 on 6 matching bases. V lost 4 bases and J lost 4, with 16 bases in between. CDR1 and CDR2 from the germline V gene are MGHRA and YSYEKL. The CDR3 runs 15 residues. The CDR3 nucleotides are TGCGCCAGCAGCCCCAGGGGTTTTGGTGGCTATGGCTACACCTTC. Translating it yields CASSPRGFGGYGYTF.

This clonotype was observed a handful of times. The gene calls are TRBV20-1 and TRBJ2-1; no firm D call. The V gene lost 6 bases and the J gene lost 3 bases, with 12 bases spanning the gap. The CDR3 totals 13 residues. Germline V gene sequence: CDR1 DFQATT, CDR2 SNEGSKA (reference sequence). The CDR3 bases are TGCAGTGCCCCTCCGGCTGGCTACAATGAGCAGTTCTTC. Protein product: CSAPPAGYNEQFF.

This clonotype was seen ten or more times. V is TRBV6-2 or TRBV6-3 and J is TRBJ2-5; maybe TRBD1 (5 bases). CDR3 size: 13 residues. Trimming shortened V by 6 bases and J by 5 bases, and 13 bases separated the two germline ends. Per the germline V gene, CDR1 is MNHEY and CDR2 is SVGEGT. CDR3 sequence (DNA): TGTGCCAGCAGCCTGACAGTTCGGGAGACCCAGTACTTC. Residues: CASSLTVRETQYF.

V gene TRBV6-1 combines with J gene TRBJ2-1; TRBD1 matches 10 bases. CDR1 and CDR2 from the germline V gene are MNHNS and SASEGT. The V gene end was trimmed by 3 bases and the J gene end by 10 bases; junction bases not matched to a gene: 6. This CDR3 is 14 amino acids long. The CDR3 here is CASSEDRGGYEQFF. CDR3 sequence (DNA): TGTGCCAGCAGTGAGGACAGGGGGGGATACGAGCAGTTCTTC.

This chain connects TRBV5-5 to TRBJ2-1; D is perhaps TRBD1 (6 bases). The CDR3 length is 16 residues. Trimming stripped 4 bases from V and 4 bases from J, with 18 bases between. Germline V gene sequence: CDR1 SGHKS, CDR2 YYEKEE (reference sequence). CDR3 region: CASSEQGTSRYNEQFF. As DNA, the CDR3 is TGTGCCAGCAGCGAACAGGGTACGAGTCGATACAATGAGCAGTTCTTC.